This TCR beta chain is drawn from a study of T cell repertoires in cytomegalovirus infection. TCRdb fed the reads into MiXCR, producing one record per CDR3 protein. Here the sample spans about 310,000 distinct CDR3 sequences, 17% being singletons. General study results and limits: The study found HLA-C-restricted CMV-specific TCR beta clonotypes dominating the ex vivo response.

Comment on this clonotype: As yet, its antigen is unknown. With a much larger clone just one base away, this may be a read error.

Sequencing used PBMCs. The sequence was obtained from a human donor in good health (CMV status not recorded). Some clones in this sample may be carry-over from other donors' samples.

CDR3 sequence reads: CAARQGTNEKLFF. As DNA, the CDR3 is TGTGCCGCCAGACAGGGGACGAATGAAAAACTGTTTTTT. The J gene is TRBJ1-4, the V gene TRBV10-3; 8 bases line up with TRBD1. In germline, CDR1 is ENHRY, CDR2 SYGVKD. CDR3 length equals 13 residues. J gave up 5 bases and V 11 bases, and 7 bases lay outside the gene matches.